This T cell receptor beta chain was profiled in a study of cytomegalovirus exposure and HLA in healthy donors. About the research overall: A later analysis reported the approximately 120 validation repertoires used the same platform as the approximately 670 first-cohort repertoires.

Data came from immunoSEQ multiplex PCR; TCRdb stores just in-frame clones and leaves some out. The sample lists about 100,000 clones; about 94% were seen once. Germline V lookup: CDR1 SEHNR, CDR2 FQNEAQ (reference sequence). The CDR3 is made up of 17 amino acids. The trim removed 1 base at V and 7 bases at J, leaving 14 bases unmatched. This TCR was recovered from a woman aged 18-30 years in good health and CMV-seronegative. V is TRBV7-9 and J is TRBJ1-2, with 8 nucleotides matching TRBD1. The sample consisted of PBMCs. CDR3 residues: CASSLGTGTGVYRGYTF. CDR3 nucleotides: TGTGCCAGCAGCTTAGGGACCGGGACAGGCGTTTATCGTGGCTACACCTTC.